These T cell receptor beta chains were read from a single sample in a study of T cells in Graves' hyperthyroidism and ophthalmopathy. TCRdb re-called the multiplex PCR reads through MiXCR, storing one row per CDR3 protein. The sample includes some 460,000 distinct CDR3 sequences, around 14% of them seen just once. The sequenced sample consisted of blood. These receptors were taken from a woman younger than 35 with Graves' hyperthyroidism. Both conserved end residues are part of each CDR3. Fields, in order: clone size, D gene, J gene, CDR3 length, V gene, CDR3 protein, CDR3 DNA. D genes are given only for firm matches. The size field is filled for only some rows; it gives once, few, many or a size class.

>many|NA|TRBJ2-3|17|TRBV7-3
CASSLTGPGGGTDTQYF
TGTGCCAGCAGCTTAACGGGGCCCGGGGGTGGCACAGATACGCAGTATTTT
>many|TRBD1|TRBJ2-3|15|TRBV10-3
CAISESTGLTDTQYF
TGTGCCATCAGTGAGTCGACAGGGCTCACAGATACGCAGTATTTT
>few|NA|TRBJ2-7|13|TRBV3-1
CASSQDWVGEQYF
TGTGCCAGCAGCCAAGATTGGGTGGGGGAGCAGTACTTC
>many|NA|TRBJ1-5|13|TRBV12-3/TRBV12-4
CASSLNSNQPQHF
TGTGCCAGCAGCTTAAATAGCAATCAGCCCCAGCATTTT
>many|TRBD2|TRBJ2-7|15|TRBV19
CASSILLADTYEQYF
TGTGCCAGTAGTATACTACTAGCGGACACCTACGAGCAGTACTTC
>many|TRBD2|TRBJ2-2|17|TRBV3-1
CASSQEGGALSTGELFF
TGTGCCAGCAGCCAAGAGGGAGGGGCACTTTCAACCGGGGAGCTGTTTTTT
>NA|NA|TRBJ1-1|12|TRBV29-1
CSVVRGNTEAFF
TGCAGCGTTGTAAGGGGGAACACTGAAGCTTTCTTT
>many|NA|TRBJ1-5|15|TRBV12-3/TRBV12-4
CASSPVRDGNQPQHF
TGTGCCAGCAGTCCAGTAAGGGACGGCAATCAGCCCCAGCATTTT
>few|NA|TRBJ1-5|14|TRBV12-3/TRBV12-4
CASSLWNGNQPQHF
TGTGCCAGCAGTTTATGGAATGGCAATCAGCCCCAGCATTTT
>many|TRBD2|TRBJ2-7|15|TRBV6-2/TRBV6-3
CASRDRVAGANEQYF
TGTGCCAGCCGGGATCGGGTAGCGGGAGCGAACGAGCAGTACTTC
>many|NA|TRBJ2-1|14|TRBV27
CASSGLTGYNEQFF
TGTGCCAGCAGTGGCTTGACAGGCTACAATGAGCAGTTCTTC
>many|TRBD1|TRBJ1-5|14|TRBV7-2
CASSSYRGDQPQHF
TGTGCCAGCAGTTCCTACAGGGGGGATCAGCCCCAGCATTTT
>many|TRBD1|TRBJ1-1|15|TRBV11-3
CASSQGVGGRTEAFF
TGTGCCAGCAGCCAGGGGGTCGGGGGAAGGACTGAAGCTTTCTTT
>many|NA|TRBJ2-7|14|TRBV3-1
CASSQEPVAYEQYF
TGTGCCAGCAGCCAAGAGCCAGTTGCCTACGAGCAGTACTTC
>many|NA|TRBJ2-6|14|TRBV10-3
CAISDSRGANVLTF
TGTGCCATCAGTGACAGCCGAGGGGCCAACGTCCTGACTTTC
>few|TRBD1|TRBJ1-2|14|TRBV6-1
CAIQDREHNYGYTF
TGTGCCATCCAGGACAGGGAACACAACTATGGCTACACCTTC